This T cell receptor (beta chain) was sequenced during a study of CD8 T cells in Susac syndrome. The CDR3 consists of 16 residues. J gave up 4 bases and V 6 bases, and 8 bases lay outside the gene matches. RNA amounts of about 0.5 to 1 ug underwent reverse transcription with random hexamers. With immunoSEQ multiplex PCR, TCR beta CDR3 was amplified across 54 Vbeta and 13 Jbeta. Each CDR3 protein is one row after TCRdb ran MiXCR on the immunoSEQ multiplex PCR reads. Altogether approximately 120,000 distinct CDR3 sequences are present, roughly 93% being singletons, with the ten largest covering 0.25% to 0.35%. Bulk CD8+ and CD4+ cells came from magnetic negative isolation; CD8+ TEMRA by FACS. This clonotype was observed once.

Sequenced material: CD8+ T cells from PBMCs. The rearrangement links TRBV12-3 or TRBV12-4 to TRBJ2-3, with TRBD2 matching 12 bases. The receptor comes from a human donor with multiple sclerosis. The CDR3 bases are TGTGCCAGCAGCCAAAGACTAGCGGGGGTCTCAGATACGCAGTATTTT. Its protein is CASSQRLAGVSDTQYF.